Listed below are T cell receptor beta chains from one sample, sequenced in a study of PD-1 blockade in mismatch repair-deficient tumors. The table came from immunoSEQ multiplex PCR; TCRdb's copy has only in-frame clones and leaves some out. The table lists 100,000 to 150,000 clones, about nine tenths of them singletons. Source: peripheral blood, taken just over 70 weeks after starting pembrolizumab. The receptors originated from an adult with mismatch repair-deficient cancer. Both conserved end residues are part of each CDR3. D genes are given only for firm matches. Not all rows give a size; the values are once, few, many and, for expanded clones, a class.

CDR3 DNA: TGTGCCAGCAGTACCGGGACTAGGAGCTACAATGAGCAGTTCTTC; CDR3 protein: CASSTGTRSYNEQFF; D gene: TRBD2; J gene: TRBJ2-1; clone size: NA; V gene: TRBV27
CDR3 DNA: TGTGCTAGTGGTTTGGAGTCGGGCGGGGAGCTGTTTTTT; CDR3 protein: CASGLESGGELFF; D gene: NA; J gene: TRBJ2-2; clone size: NA; V gene: TRBV12-5
CDR3 DNA: TGTGCCAGTAGTATTCTAGCCCAGGGTCTAATCAATGAGCAGTTCTTC; CDR3 protein: CASSILAQGLINEQFF; D gene: NA; J gene: TRBJ2-1; clone size: NA; V gene: TRBV19
CDR3 DNA: TGTGCCAGCAGTGAAACTTTTCCAGGGTGGGGGCAGCCCCAGCATTTT; CDR3 protein: CASSETFPGWGQPQHF; D gene: NA; J gene: TRBJ1-5; clone size: NA; V gene: TRBV27
CDR3 DNA: TGCGCCAGCAGCCCCAGGGGGAGCTCCTACGAGCAGTACTTC; CDR3 protein: CASSPRGSSYEQYF; D gene: TRBD1; J gene: TRBJ2-7; clone size: NA; V gene: TRBV5-1
CDR3 DNA: TGTGCCAGCAGCGGCGGGGGGACCTACGAGCAGTACTTC; CDR3 protein: CASSGGGTYEQYF; D gene: TRBD2; J gene: TRBJ2-7; clone size: NA; V gene: TRBV27
CDR3 DNA: TGTGCCAGCAGCTTAGGCCCCAGGAGCTCCTACAATGAGCAGTTCTTC; CDR3 protein: CASSLGPRSSYNEQFF; D gene: NA; J gene: TRBJ2-1; clone size: NA; V gene: TRBV7-9
CDR3 DNA: TGCAGCGTTGTTAAGGGATCGCGGGAGGGTCTAGAGACCCAGTACTTC; CDR3 protein: CSVVKGSREGLETQYF; D gene: TRBD2; J gene: TRBJ2-5; clone size: NA; V gene: TRBV29-1
CDR3 DNA: TGTGCCAGCAGTCCGCAGCGGAACTCCTACGAGCAGTACTTC; CDR3 protein: CASSPQRNSYEQYF; D gene: NA; J gene: TRBJ2-7; clone size: NA; V gene: TRBV27
CDR3 DNA: TGTGCCAGCAGTTATGGCCCAGGGGGCTCCTACGAGCAGTACTTC; CDR3 protein: CASSYGPGGSYEQYF; D gene: TRBD1; J gene: TRBJ2-7; clone size: NA; V gene: TRBV5-4
CDR3 DNA: TGTGCCAGTAGTATAGCCCCGCGGGGTACATACAATGAGCAGTTCTTC; CDR3 protein: CASSIAPRGTYNEQFF; D gene: NA; J gene: TRBJ2-1; clone size: NA; V gene: TRBV19
CDR3 DNA: TGTGCCAGCAGTTTTAGATTAGCAACCGGGGAGCTGTTTTTT; CDR3 protein: CASSFRLATGELFF; D gene: NA; J gene: TRBJ2-2; clone size: NA; V gene: TRBV6-5
CDR3 DNA: TGCGCCAGCAGCCTGTCGACAGGGATGAACACTGAAGCTTTCTTT; CDR3 protein: CASSLSTGMNTEAFF; D gene: TRBD1; J gene: TRBJ1-1; clone size: NA; V gene: TRBV4-3
CDR3 DNA: TGTGCCAGCAGGGAATTGGGGGGCGCTGGGGCCAACGTCCTGACTTTC; CDR3 protein: CASRELGGAGANVLTF; D gene: NA; J gene: TRBJ2-6; clone size: NA; V gene: TRBV6-1
CDR3 DNA: TGTGCCAGCAGTTACAACGTCATGGGGCACGAGCAGTACTTC; CDR3 protein: CASSYNVMGHEQYF; D gene: NA; J gene: TRBJ2-7; clone size: NA; V gene: TRBV27
CDR3 DNA: TGTGCCAGCAGTTACTCGATGAACACTGAAGCTTTCTTT; CDR3 protein: CASSYSMNTEAFF; D gene: NA; J gene: TRBJ1-1; clone size: NA; V gene: TRBV6-5
CDR3 DNA: TGCGCCAGCAGCTTAGCAGGGTTCAGGCAAGAGACCCAGTACTTC; CDR3 protein: CASSLAGFRQETQYF; D gene: NA; J gene: TRBJ2-5; clone size: NA; V gene: TRBV5-1
CDR3 DNA: TGTGCCAGCAGCTTAATGGGGGCCCACAATGAGCAGTTCTTC; CDR3 protein: CASSLMGAHNEQFF; D gene: NA; J gene: TRBJ2-1; clone size: NA; V gene: TRBV7-3
CDR3 DNA: TGTGCCAGCAGCCCCGACTATGGAAACACCATATATTTT; CDR3 protein: CASSPDYGNTIYF; D gene: NA; J gene: TRBJ1-3; clone size: NA; V gene: TRBV27
CDR3 DNA: TGTGCCAGCAGTTTCTCGCGGGGGTGGGAAAACATTCAGTACTTC; CDR3 protein: CASSFSRGWENIQYF; D gene: TRBD2; J gene: TRBJ2-4; clone size: NA; V gene: TRBV27
CDR3 DNA: TGTGCCAGCAGCTTAGCGCTACCGGGGACTAGCGTGCTCCACGAGCAGTACTTC; CDR3 protein: CASSLALPGTSVLHEQYF; D gene: TRBD2; J gene: TRBJ2-7; clone size: NA; V gene: TRBV7-2
CDR3 DNA: TGTGCCAGCAGCGCGGGTTGGGGGGAGGGCCGGGAGACCCAGTACTTC; CDR3 protein: CASSAGWGEGRETQYF; D gene: TRBD2; J gene: TRBJ2-5; clone size: NA; V gene: TRBV9
CDR3 DNA: TGTGCCAGCAGCTTAGGGGCTTTCACCGGGGAGCTGTTTTTT; CDR3 protein: CASSLGAFTGELFF; D gene: NA; J gene: TRBJ2-2; clone size: NA; V gene: TRBV7-9
CDR3 DNA: TGCGCCAGCAGCCATACACAGGGCAGCGAGCAGTACTTC; CDR3 protein: CASSHTQGSEQYF; D gene: NA; J gene: TRBJ2-7; clone size: NA; V gene: TRBV4-1
CDR3 DNA: TGTGCCAGCAGCGAGGGACTAGCTGGGACAGATACGCAGTATTTT; CDR3 protein: CASSEGLAGTDTQYF; D gene: TRBD2; J gene: TRBJ2-3; clone size: NA; V gene: TRBV5-8
CDR3 DNA: TGTGCCACCAGCAGAGATGCGCTAGCCAACGGGGAGCTGTTTTTT; CDR3 protein: CATSRDALANGELFF; D gene: NA; J gene: TRBJ2-2; clone size: NA; V gene: TRBV15
CDR3 DNA: TGTGCCAGCAGCCCCGGGACTAATACCTACGAGCAGTACTTC; CDR3 protein: CASSPGTNTYEQYF; D gene: TRBD2; J gene: TRBJ2-7; clone size: NA; V gene: TRBV5-4
CDR3 DNA: TGTGCCTGGAACCCAGGGGACTCCTACGAGCAGTACTTC; CDR3 protein: CAWNPGDSYEQYF; D gene: NA; J gene: TRBJ2-7; clone size: NA; V gene: TRBV30
CDR3 DNA: TGTGCCAGCAGCTTTCCTAGCGCCGCTCCCTACAATGAGCAGTTCTTC; CDR3 protein: CASSFPSAAPYNEQFF; D gene: NA; J gene: TRBJ2-1; clone size: NA; V gene: TRBV7-9
CDR3 DNA: TGTGCCAGCAGTACCACAGGGTTAAATGAAAAACTGTTTTTT; CDR3 protein: CASSTTGLNEKLFF; D gene: NA; J gene: TRBJ1-4; clone size: few; V gene: TRBV13
CDR3 DNA: TGTGCCAGCAGCCATAACTACGAGCAGTACTTC; CDR3 protein: CASSHNYEQYF; D gene: NA; J gene: TRBJ2-7; clone size: NA; V gene: TRBV6-5
CDR3 DNA: TGTGCCAGTAGTATAGGGGGCAGCCCCTCTGGGGCCAACGTCCTGACTTTC; CDR3 protein: CASSIGGSPSGANVLTF; D gene: NA; J gene: TRBJ2-6; clone size: few; V gene: TRBV19